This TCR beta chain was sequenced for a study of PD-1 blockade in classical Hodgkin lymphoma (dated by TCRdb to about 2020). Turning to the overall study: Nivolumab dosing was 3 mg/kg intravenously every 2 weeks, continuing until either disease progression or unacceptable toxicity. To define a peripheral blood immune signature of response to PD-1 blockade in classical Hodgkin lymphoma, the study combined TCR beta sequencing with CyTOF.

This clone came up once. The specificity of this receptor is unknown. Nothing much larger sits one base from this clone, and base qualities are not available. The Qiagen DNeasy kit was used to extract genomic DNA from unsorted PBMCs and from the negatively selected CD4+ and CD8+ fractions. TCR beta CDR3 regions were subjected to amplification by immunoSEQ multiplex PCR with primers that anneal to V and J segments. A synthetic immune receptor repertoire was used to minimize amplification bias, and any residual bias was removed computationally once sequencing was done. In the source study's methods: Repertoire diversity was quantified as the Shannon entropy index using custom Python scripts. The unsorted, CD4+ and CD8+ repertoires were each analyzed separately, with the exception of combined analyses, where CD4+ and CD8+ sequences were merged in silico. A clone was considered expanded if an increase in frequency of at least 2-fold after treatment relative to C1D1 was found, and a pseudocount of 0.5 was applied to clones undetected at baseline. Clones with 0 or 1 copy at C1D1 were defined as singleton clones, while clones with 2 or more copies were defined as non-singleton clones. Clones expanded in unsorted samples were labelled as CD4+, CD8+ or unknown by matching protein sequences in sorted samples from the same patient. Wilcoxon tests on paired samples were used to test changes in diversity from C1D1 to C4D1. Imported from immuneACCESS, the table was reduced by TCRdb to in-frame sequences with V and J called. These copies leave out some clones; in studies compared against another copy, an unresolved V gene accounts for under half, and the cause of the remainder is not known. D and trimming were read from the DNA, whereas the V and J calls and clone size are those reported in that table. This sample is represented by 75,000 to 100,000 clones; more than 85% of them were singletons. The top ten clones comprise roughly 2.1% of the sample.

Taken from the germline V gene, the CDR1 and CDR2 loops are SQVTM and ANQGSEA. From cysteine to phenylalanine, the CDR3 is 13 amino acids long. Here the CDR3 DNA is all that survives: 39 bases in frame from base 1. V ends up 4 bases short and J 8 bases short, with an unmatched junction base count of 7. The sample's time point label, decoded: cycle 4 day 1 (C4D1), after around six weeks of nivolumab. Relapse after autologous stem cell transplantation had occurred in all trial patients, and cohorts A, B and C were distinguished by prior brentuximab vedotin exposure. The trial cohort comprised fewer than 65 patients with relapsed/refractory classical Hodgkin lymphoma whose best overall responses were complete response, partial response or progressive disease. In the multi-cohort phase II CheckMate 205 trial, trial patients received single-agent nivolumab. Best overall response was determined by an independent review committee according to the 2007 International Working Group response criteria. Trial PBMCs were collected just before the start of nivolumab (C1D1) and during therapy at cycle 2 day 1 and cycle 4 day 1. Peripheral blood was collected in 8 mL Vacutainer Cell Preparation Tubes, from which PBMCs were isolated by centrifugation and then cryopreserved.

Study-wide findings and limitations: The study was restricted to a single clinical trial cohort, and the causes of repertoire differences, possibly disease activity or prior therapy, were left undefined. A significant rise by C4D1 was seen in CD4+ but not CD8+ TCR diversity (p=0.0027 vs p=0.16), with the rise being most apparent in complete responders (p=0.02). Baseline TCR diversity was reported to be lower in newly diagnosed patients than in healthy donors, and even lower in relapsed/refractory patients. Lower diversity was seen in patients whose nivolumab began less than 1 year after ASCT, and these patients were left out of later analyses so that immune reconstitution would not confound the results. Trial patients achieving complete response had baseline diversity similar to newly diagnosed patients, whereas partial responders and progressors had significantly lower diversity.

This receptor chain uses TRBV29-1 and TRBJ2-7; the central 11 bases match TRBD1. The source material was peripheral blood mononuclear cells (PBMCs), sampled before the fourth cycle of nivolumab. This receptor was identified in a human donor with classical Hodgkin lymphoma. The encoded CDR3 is CSVVGDRGSQQYF. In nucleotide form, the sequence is TGCAGCGTTGTGGGGGACAGGGGGAGTCAGCAGTACTTC.